This TCR beta chain was observed in a study of T cell responses to AZD1222 COVID-19 vaccine. Remarks on this clone: What it binds is not known.

The method was immunoSEQ multiplex PCR; TCRdb's version includes in-frame clones alone and lacks a portion of them. Here the sample spans about 140,000 clones, around 90% being singletons. Study observations and caveats: At baseline, just a handful of AZD1222 recipients tested seropositive. It was only after the peak T cell response that any repertoires were sampled.

Here the sequenced sample was peripheral blood, taken on day 0 of AZD1222 vaccination. The sequence derives from an adult in good health.

The CDR3: CASRRMGGQETQYF. As DNA, the CDR3 is TGCGCCAGTCGGAGGATGGGGGGCCAAGAGACCCAGTACTTC. V usage is TRBV10-2 and J usage is TRBJ2-5; maybe TRBD2 (6 bases). Trimming cost V 9 bases and J 1 base, with 15 bases left between them. Germline lookup yields CDR1 WSHSY and CDR2 SAAADI. This CDR3 has 14 amino acids.